A single sample is the source of the 26 T cell receptor beta chains below, sequenced in a study of blood T cell repertoires in COVID-19. Clones were sequenced by immunoSEQ multiplex PCR, and TCRdb holds only the in-frame ones, with some missing. Of about 100,000 clones listed, more than 85% are singletons. Sequenced: peripheral blood. The receptors shown here come from a man between 50 and 59 years old with active COVID-19.

The chain carries TRBV5-4 and TRBJ2-1, with unresolved D. The V gene's germline CDR1 is SGHNT and CDR2 YYREEE (reference sequence). The CDR3 has 13 amino acids. The V gene lost 4 bases and the J gene lost 8 bases, with 13 bases spanning the gap. This CDR3 reads CASSVRHVDEQFF. Here the CDR3 DNA reads TGTGCCAGCAGCGTGAGACACGTCGATGAGCAGTTCTTC.

The V call is TRBV6-4, the J call TRBJ1-3; D is possibly TRBD1 (5 bases). Germline V gene lookup returns CDR1 MRHNA and CDR2 SNTAGT. The CDR3 is made up of 16 amino acids. The V end was cut by 6 bases, the J end by 3 bases, with 18 bases between. CDR3 residues: CASREFTWTFGNTIYF. Written as DNA, the CDR3 is TGTGCCAGCAGGGAATTTACGTGGACATTTGGAAACACCATATATTTT.

The rearrangement uses TRBV10-1 and TRBJ2-1; 7 bases align to TRBD1. Germline V gives CDR1 WNHNN, CDR2 SYGVQD (reference sequence). The CDR3 is 16 amino acids. V lost 7 bases to trimming and J lost 5 bases; unmatched junction nucleotides: 14. The CDR3 nucleotides are TGCGCCAGCATCCAGGGGACAAGGGGGCCTCACAATGAGCAGTTCTTC. Its translation: CASIQGTRGPHNEQFF.

This clone appeared a single time. The V gene is TRBV4-2, the J gene TRBJ1-2, with 8 bases aligning to TRBD1. Per the germline V gene, CDR1 is LGHNA and CDR2 is YNFKEQ. The CDR3 is 16 amino acids. Trimming removed 0 bases from V and 2 bases from J; junction bases left unmatched: 5. The CDR3 sequence is CASSQDVQGGNYGYTF. In DNA form, the CDR3 reads TGTGCCAGCAGCCAAGATGTACAGGGGGGAAACTATGGCTACACCTTC.

The chain carries TRBV6-6 and TRBJ1-2; 9 nucleotides align to TRBD1. Trimming at V came to 2 bases and at J to 3 bases, leaving 4 bases not matched to a gene. This CDR3 spans 15 amino acids. Germline CDR1 is MNHNY and CDR2 is SVGAGI (reference sequence). CDR3 sequence: CASSYPDRGDYGYTF. CDR3 nucleotides: TGTGCCAGCAGTTACCCGGACAGGGGAGACTATGGCTACACCTTC.

This rearrangement joins TRBV24-1 to TRBJ1-2; D is unclear. V lost 3 bases and J lost 0, with 7 bases in between. Per germline, CDR1 KGHDR and CDR2 SFDVKD. The CDR3 length is 14 residues. As DNA, the CDR3 is TGTGCCACCAGTGATCTGGAGGCTAACTATGGCTACACCTTC. Translated: CATSDLEANYGYTF.

J is TRBJ1-1 and V is TRBV6-1; 7 bases fit TRBD1. The V segment lost 0 bases and the J segment 0 bases; nucleotides outside the gene matches: 4. Per the germline V gene, CDR1 is MNHNS and CDR2 is SASEGT. The CDR3 is 16 residues long. The CDR3 is CASSEAFGQVNTEAFF. DNA for the CDR3: TGTGCCAGCAGTGAAGCGTTCGGACAGGTGAACACTGAAGCTTTCTTT.

V usage is TRBV11-3 and J usage is TRBJ2-1; 7 bases match TRBD2. J was trimmed by 9 bases and V by 3 bases; bases with no gene match: 5. This CDR3 is 13 amino acids long. Germline V lookup: CDR1 SGHNT, CDR2 YENEEA. The CDR3, as DNA: TGTGCCAGCAGCTTTGGACTAGTGGGTGAGCAGTTCTTC. This translates into CASSFGLVGEQFF.

This clone turned up a few times. The rearrangement links TRBV9 to TRBJ2-5; a weak D match, TRBD2 (6 bases). There are 16 residues in the CDR3. V lost 3 bases and J 5 bases, leaving 20 bases between the germline ends. The V gene's germline CDR1 is SGDLS and CDR2 YYNGEE. The CDR3 protein is CASSDPSRGRGETQYF. The DNA of the CDR3 is TGTGCCAGCAGCGACCCTAGTAGGGGACGGGGGGAGACCCAGTACTTC.

The chain employs TRBV6-5 and TRBJ1-1, with D possibly matching TRBD1 (6 bases). Trimming cost V 6 bases and J 0 bases, with 11 bases left between them. CDR1 and CDR2 from the germline V gene are MNHEY and SVGAGI. This CDR3 is 14 amino acids long. The CDR3 reads CASSRTDLNTEAFF. In DNA, the CDR3 is TGTGCCAGCAGCCGGACAGATTTGAACACTGAAGCTTTCTTT.

A few counts support this clone. The chain joins TRBV6-4 to TRBJ2-3, with a possible D match to TRBD2 (6 bases). The germline V and J ends were trimmed by 6 bases and 1 base, with 17 bases remaining between them. The germline gives CDR1 MRHNA, CDR2 SNTAGT. The CDR3 loop spans 16 amino acids. The DNA for the CDR3 is TGTGCCAGCAGAAACGGGAATATAGCGGGCACAGATACGCAGTATTTT. Translated: CASRNGNIAGTDTQYF.

This clone was counted once. The rearrangement joins TRBV7-8 to TRBJ1-2, with D possibly matching TRBD1 (5 bases). The CDR3 has 13 residues. Trimming took off 1 base at V and 5 bases at J, with 8 bases between the two ends. The germline gives CDR1 SGHVS, CDR2 FQNEAQ. The chain's CDR3 is CASSLGQLYGYTF. The CDR3 DNA sequence: TGTGCCAGCAGCTTAGGACAGCTTTATGGCTACACCTTC.

V is TRBV4-2 and J is TRBJ2-4, with a tentative D call TRBD2 (5 bases). Trimming pared 4 bases from V and 8 bases from J, leaving 15 bases between. The CDR3 contains 14 residues. Per germline, CDR1 LGHNA and CDR2 YNFKEQ. The CDR3 loop is CASSPLRGFDIQYF. The CDR3, as DNA: TGTGCCAGCAGCCCACTTCGGGGTTTCGACATTCAGTACTTC.

This chain joins TRBV21-1 and TRBJ1-3; the table's D gene call, TRBD1, was not cross checked with the DNA. TRBV21-1 is marked as a pseudogene. The CDR3 is 19 residues long. CDR3 sequence (DNA): TGTGCCAGCAGCAAAGTGTCTAACAGGCCCCTTCAGGACGGAAACACCATATATTTT. Translation: CASSKVSNRPLQDGNTIYF.

Only one count was recorded for this clone. J is TRBJ1-2 and V is TRBV19; unclear D gene. The CDR3 length is 14 residues. Trimming cost V 3 bases and J 7 bases, with 15 bases left between them. Per the germline V gene, CDR1 is LNHDA and CDR2 is SQIVND (reference sequence). The CDR3 sequence is CASSIEPGIRGYTF. CDR3 coding DNA: TGTGCCAGTAGTATTGAACCGGGGATACGTGGCTACACCTTC.

The gene calls are TRBV5-4 and TRBJ1-2; 7 nucleotides agree with TRBD1. CDR1 and CDR2 from the germline V gene are SGHNT and YYREEE (reference sequence). The CDR3 runs 14 residues. After removal of 4 bases from V and 8 bases from J, the junction contained 11 bases not matched to a gene. The CDR3 region has the DNA TGTGCCAGCAGCATCAGGGGGGACCTGATCGGCTACACCTTC. Protein sequence: CASSIRGDLIGYTF.

This clone was picked up a small number of times. The rearrangement joins TRBV9 to TRBJ2-1, with TRBD2 matching over 9 bases. Germline V gene data show CDR1 as SGDLS and CDR2 as YYNGEE. This CDR3 contains 17 residues. V lost 0 bases and J lost 7; bases outside the gene matches: 11. Written as DNA, the CDR3 is TGTGCCAGCAGCGTAGCTACGTTGAGCGGGGGGCAAAATGAGCAGTTCTTC. It encodes CASSVATLSGGQNEQFF. Full variable domain (rest looked up from reference TRBV9 and TRBJ2-1): DSGVTQTPKHLITATGQRVTLRCSPRSGDLSVYWYQQSLDQGLQFLIQYYNGEERAKGNILERFSAQQFPDLHSELNLSSLELGDSALYFCASSVATLSGGQNEQFFGPGTRLTVL.

The rearrangement uses TRBV27 and TRBJ2-7; a possible D gene is TRBD1 (5 bases). This CDR3 has 15 amino acids. From germline, CDR1 is MNHEY and CDR2 SMNVEV (reference sequence). V was shortened by 5 bases and J by 9 bases, with 23 bases between the two germline ends. The CDR3, as DNA: TGTGCCAGCAGTACACTCGCAGGGTCCCACCGAGTGCAGTACTTC. Protein product: CASSTLAGSHRVQYF.

This clone was seen only once. V usage is TRBV5-1 and J usage is TRBJ1-2, with D maybe TRBD1 (5 bases). V gave up 7 bases and J gave up 1 base, with 17 bases separating them. Looked up from germline, CDR1 is SGHRS and CDR2 is YFSETQ. This CDR3 has 15 residues. The CDR3 nucleotides are TGCGCCAGCGCCCCAAGGAGGGGAGATAACTATGGCTACACCTTC. Residues: CASAPRRGDNYGYTF.

The rearrangement uses TRBV5-6 and TRBJ2-7, with no clear D. Trimming cost V 2 bases and J 2 bases, with 8 bases left between them. The CDR3 loop spans 13 amino acids. Germline V gene data show CDR1 as SGHDT and CDR2 as YYEEEE. The CDR3 reads CASSLTAAYEQYF. In DNA, the CDR3 is TGTGCCAGCAGCTTAACAGCAGCCTACGAGCAGTACTTC.

The chain has TRBV19 and TRBJ2-3, with D maybe TRBD2 (5 bases). V was clipped by 8 bases and J by 5 bases, with 14 bases between them. CDR1 is LNHDA and CDR2 is SQIVND in the germline V gene (reference sequence). The CDR3 is 13 amino acids. CDR3 loop: CASGRPGVDTQYF. As DNA, the CDR3 is TGTGCCAGTGGTAGACCCGGGGTAGATACGCAGTATTTT.

The chain has TRBV11-3 and TRBJ1-1; no clear D. The CDR3 contains 17 residues. Germline V CDR1 and CDR2: SGHNT, YENEEA. The V and J ends lost 1 base and 4 bases respectively, with 19 bases between them. The CDR3 reads CASSLAFAVVEITEAFF. The DNA of the CDR3 is TGTGCCAGCAGCTTAGCCTTCGCGGTGGTGGAGATCACTGAAGCTTTCTTT.

V is TRBV29-1 and J is TRBJ2-5; 8 bases map to TRBD1. V gave up 8 bases and J gave up 5 bases; unmatched junction bases: 10. Germline values: CDR1 SQVTM, CDR2 ANQGSEA. There are 13 residues in the CDR3. The CDR3 reads CSHRTGLRETQYF. In DNA, the CDR3 is TGCAGCCACCGGACAGGGTTGAGGGAGACCCAGTACTTC.

V is TRBV19 and J is TRBJ1-3, with D maybe TRBD1 (5 bases). V lost 1 base to trimming and J lost 0 bases, with 13 bases between them. Germline-derived CDR1 and CDR2 are LNHDA and SQIVND (reference sequence). The CDR3 totals 17 residues. CDR3 in DNA: TGTGCCAGTAGTATAGGATCGGGGGTCACCTCTGGAAACACCATATATTTT. This translates into CASSIGSGVTSGNTIYF.

The chain employs TRBV19 and TRBJ1-1, with a tentative D call TRBD1 (6 bases). CDR1 and CDR2 from the germline V gene are LNHDA and SQIVND (reference sequence). The CDR3 runs 13 residues. Trimming pared 7 bases from V and 1 base from J, leaving 10 bases between. The CDR3 DNA is TGTGCCAGTAAAAGAGGGGGGAACACTGAAGCTTTCTTT. Its protein product is CASKRGGNTEAFF. Based on the CDR3 plus reference TRBV19 and TRBJ1-1, the full variable domain is DGGITQSPKYLFRKEGQNVTLSCEQNLNHDAMYWYRQDPGQGLRLIYYSQIVNDFQKGDIAEGYSVSREKKESFPLTVTSAQKNPTAFYLCASKRGGNTEAFFGQGTRLTVV.

The count of this clone is one. The J gene is TRBJ1-1, the V gene TRBV15, with D uncertain. The CDR3 runs to 14 residues. Germline assignment: CDR1 LNHNV and CDR2 YYDKDF (reference sequence). The V gene lost 0 bases and the J gene lost 1 base, with 6 bases spanning the gap. The CDR3 reads CATSRDLQNTEAFF. The CDR3 bases are TGTGCCACCAGCAGAGATTTACAGAACACTGAAGCTTTCTTT. Full variable domain (missing parts from reference TRBV15 and TRBJ1-1): DAMVIQNPRYQVTQFGKPVTLSCSQTLNHNVMYWYQQKSSQAPKLLFHYYDKDFNNEADTPDNFQSRRPNTSFCFLDIRSPGLGDTAMYLCATSRDLQNTEAFFGQGTRLTVV.